This T cell receptor beta chain was recorded in a study of tissue T cells after allogeneic stem cell transplantation. About the study: Of the grafts for graft-versus-host disease patients, several were unmodified and three CD34-selected.

Clones were sequenced by immunoSEQ multiplex PCR, and TCRdb holds only the in-frame ones, with some missing. The sample includes under 50,000 clones, roughly 92% of them seen just once. The CDR3 is 13 amino acids. Between the trimmed V and J ends, which lost 5 bases and 4 bases, there was a span of 11 bases. Germline V gene lookup returns CDR1 KGHSH and CDR2 LQKENI. The receptor was isolated from a woman aged 40-75 years who later had graft-versus-host disease after an allogeneic stem cell transplant. This sequence joins TRBV18 and TRBJ1-1; D gene uncertain. The sample was blood, taken before transplantation. The CDR3: CASSGYAGTEAFF. The CDR3 DNA sequence: TGTGCCAGCTCAGGCTACGCGGGCACTGAAGCTTTCTTT.